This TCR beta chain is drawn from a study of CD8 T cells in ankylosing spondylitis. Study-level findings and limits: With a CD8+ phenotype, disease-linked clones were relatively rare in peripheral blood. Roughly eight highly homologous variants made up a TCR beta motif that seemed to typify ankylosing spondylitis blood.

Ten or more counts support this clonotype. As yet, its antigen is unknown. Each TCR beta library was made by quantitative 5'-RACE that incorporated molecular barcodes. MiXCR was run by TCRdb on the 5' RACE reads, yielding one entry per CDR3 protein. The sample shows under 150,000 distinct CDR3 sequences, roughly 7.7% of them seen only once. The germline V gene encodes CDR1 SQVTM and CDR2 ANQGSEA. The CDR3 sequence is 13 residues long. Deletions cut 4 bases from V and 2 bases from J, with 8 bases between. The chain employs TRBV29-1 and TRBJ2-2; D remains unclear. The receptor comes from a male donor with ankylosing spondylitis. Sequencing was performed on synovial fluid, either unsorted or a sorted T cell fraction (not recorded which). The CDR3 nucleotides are TGCAGCGTTGCACCCCTAAACACCGGGGAGCTGTTTTTT. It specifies CSVAPLNTGELFF.